The following is a T cell receptor (beta chain) sequence with its context. The data belong to a study of blood T cell repertoires in COVID-19. Study overall: The cDNA or gDNA used as material had been derived from T cells, B-cell-depleted T cells, or PBMCs.

In the original workflow: Amplified reference gene primers provided the basis for estimating nucleated cell counts. This table comes from immunoSEQ multiplex PCR, and its TCRdb copy is limited to in-frame clones, with some not included. For V, J and clone size, that table is used; D and trimming come from the DNA. The sample records about 200,000 clones, 86% being singletons. Between the trimmed V and J ends, which lost 3 bases and 5 bases, there was a span of 19 bases. Germline V lookup: CDR1 SEHNR, CDR2 FQNEAQ (reference sequence). The CDR3 extends over 16 amino acids. The receptor was isolated from a man aged 40-49 years with acute COVID-19. Sequences were obtained from PBMCs or T cells enriched from blood (not recorded which). The chain has TRBV7-9 and TRBJ2-5, with D tentatively TRBD2 (6 bases). The CDR3 coding sequence is TGTGCCAGCAGCTTGTTTATCGGGGGTCCTCAGGAGACCCAGTACTTC. It yields the protein CASSLFIGGPQETQYF.